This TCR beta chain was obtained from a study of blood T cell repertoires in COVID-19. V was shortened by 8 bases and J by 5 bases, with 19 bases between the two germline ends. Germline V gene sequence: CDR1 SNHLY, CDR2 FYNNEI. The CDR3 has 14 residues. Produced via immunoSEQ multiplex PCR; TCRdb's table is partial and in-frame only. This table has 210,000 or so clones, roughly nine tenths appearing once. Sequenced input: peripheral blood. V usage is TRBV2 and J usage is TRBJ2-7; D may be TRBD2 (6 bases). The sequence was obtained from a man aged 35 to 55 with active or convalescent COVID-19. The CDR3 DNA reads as TGTGCCAGCTCTCGGGACTCAGAGGCCGACGAGCAGTACTTC. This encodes CASSRDSEADEQYF.